This T cell receptor (beta chain) was found in a study of blood T cell repertoires in COVID-19. Study-level information: Material from acute and convalescent COVID-19 was sourced from the United States, Italy and Spain. In each case, the material was cDNA or gDNA derived from T cells, B-cell-depleted T cells, or PBMCs.

V was shortened by 0 bases and J by 2 bases, with 17 bases between the two germline ends. The germline V gene has CDR1 SGHVS and CDR2 FNYEAQ. The length of the CDR3 is 18 residues. Per the study methods: Reference gene primer amplification gave nucleated cell count estimates. The repertoire was sequenced with immunoSEQ multiplex PCR; TCRdb's copy has only in-frame clones and lacks some. V and J calls and clone size are copied from that table; D and trimming were computed from the DNA. The repertoire holds roughly 100,000 clones, with 71% as singletons. The sequenced material came from peripheral blood. This rearrangement joins TRBV7-6 to TRBJ1-5; D gene uncertain. This receptor was obtained from a human donor with acute or convalescent COVID-19. The donor label of this sample is uncertain. The DNA for the CDR3 is TGTGCCAGCAGCTTAGCCCCCCCGGGATCTGGTCGCAATCAGCCCCAGCATTTT. It translates to CASSLAPPGSGRNQPQHF.